The present entry profiles one TCR beta chain with its context. The time point: blood 2 weeks post-SBRT. Noted treatment: 15 Gy SBRT to primary tumor, nephrectomy 4 weeks later. The entry originates in a study of radiation and T cells in renal cell carcinoma. Germline lookup yields CDR1 SGHRS and CDR2 YFSETQ. V gave up 4 bases and J gave up 4 bases; unmatched junction bases: 9. The CDR3 totals 15 residues. Sequencing used immunoSEQ multiplex PCR; TCRdb keeps in-frame clones, though not all of them. The sample has approximately 120,000 clones; about four fifths are singletons. This clonotype originated in a man in his fifties with renal cell carcinoma. This specimen was blood, taken from a patient whose treatment included radiotherapy and nephrectomy. The chain combines TRBV5-1 with TRBJ2-3, with 7 bases fitting TRBD1. This CDR3 reads CASSQPGQTSDTQYF. In DNA, the CDR3 is TGCGCCAGCAGCCAACCGGGACAGACTTCAGATACGCAGTATTTT.